The 25 T cell receptor beta chains below come from one sample, sequenced in a study of T cells in Graves' hyperthyroidism and ophthalmopathy. Researchers took RNA transcripts and amplified the TCR beta CDR3 regions from them. HTBI primers were the set used in a first-round RT-PCR of the TCR CDR3. TCRdb re-analysed the multiplex PCR reads in MiXCR, keeping a single row per CDR3 protein. The sample has around 720,000 distinct CDR3 sequences, 30% to 40% seen once. The sequenced sample consisted of blood. The receptors were gathered from a woman aged 40 to 49 with Graves' hyperthyroidism.

The rearrangement links TRBV6-5 to TRBJ2-7; 9 bases are shared with TRBD1. This CDR3 spans 18 amino acids. J lost 0 bases, V lost 2 bases, and 11 bases had no gene match. Germline V CDR1 and CDR2: MNHEY, SVGAGI. The CDR3 DNA reads as TGTGCCAGCAGTTACACTAAAACAGGGGGCCCTAGCTCCTACGAGCAGTACTTC. As protein: CASSYTKTGGPSSYEQYF.

This clonotype came up many times. CDR3 in amino acids: CAINSGGSTGYEQYF. In DNA, the CDR3 is TGTGCCATCAATTCAGGGGGCTCGACCGGATACGAGCAGTACTTC. The J gene is TRBJ2-7, the V gene TRBV10-3; 8 bases agree with TRBD1. CDR1 is ENHRY, CDR2 SYGVKD, per germline. The CDR3 spans 15 residues. V lost 7 bases and J lost 4; bases outside the gene matches: 12.

The chain combines TRBV6-1 with TRBJ2-7, with TRBD1 matching 8 bases. Looked up from germline, CDR1 is MNHNS and CDR2 is SASEGT. The CDR3 length is 15 residues. V lost 5 bases, J lost 3 bases, and 9 bases stayed unmatched. The CDR3 coding sequence is TGTGCCAGCAGTACAGGGGGTGGCTATGGCTACGAGCAGTACTTC. Its protein is CASSTGGGYGYEQYF.

CDR3 residues: CASSFVTGVREKLFF. The CDR3 nucleotides are TGTGCCAGCAGCTTTGTAACAGGGGTGCGTGAAAAACTGTTTTTT. This chain uses TRBV11-1 with TRBJ1-4; 7 bases line up with TRBD1. The germline V gene has CDR1 SGHAT and CDR2 FQDESV (reference sequence). The V gene end was trimmed by 3 bases and the J gene end by 7 bases; junction bases not matched to a gene: 8. The CDR3 has 15 residues.

V is TRBV6-1 and J is TRBJ1-5, with D perhaps TRBD1 (5 bases). The CDR3 spans 15 residues. The germline V and J ends were trimmed by 5 bases and 1 base, with 12 bases remaining between them. The germline CDR1 and CDR2 sequences are MNHNS and SASEGT. DNA for the CDR3: TGTGCCAGCAGTCTTGAGACAGAAAGCAATCAGCCCCAGCATTTT. This sequence encodes CASSLETESNQPQHF.

The rearrangement links TRBV25-1 to TRBJ2-3; D gene uncertain. V was pared by 0 bases and J by 0 bases, with 16 bases between. CDR1 MGHDK and CDR2 SYGVNS come from the germline V gene. The CDR3 totals 18 residues. The CDR3 loop reads CASSEYIGSYASTDTQYF. The CDR3 coding sequence is TGTGCCAGCAGTGAATATATCGGCAGCTACGCTAGCACAGATACGCAGTATTTT. The full variable domain, with the rest looked up from reference TRBV25-1 and TRBJ2-3, is EADIYQTPRYLVIGTGKKITLECSQTMGHDKMYWYQQDPGMELHLIHYSYGVNSTEKGDLSSESTVSRIRTEHFPLTLESARPSHTSQYLCASSEYIGSYASTDTQYFGPGTRLTVL.

The V gene is TRBV7-2, the J gene TRBJ1-2; D not certain. CDR3 length: 16 amino acids. Looked up from germline, CDR1 is SGHTA and CDR2 is FQGNSA. Trimming removed 5 bases at V and 0 bases at J, with 16 bases between. CDR3 protein: CASSPYLTETNYGYTF. The CDR3 region has the DNA TGTGCCAGCAGCCCCTACCTTACAGAGACTAACTATGGCTACACCTTC.

This clonotype was found a few times. The genes are TRBV11-2 and TRBJ2-2; 9 bases are shared with TRBD2. The CDR3 covers 17 residues. V lost 3 bases, J lost 4 bases, and 9 bases stayed unmatched. Germline CDR1 SGHAT, CDR2 FQNNGV. The CDR3 region is CASSFPTLREGTGELFF. CDR3 sequence (DNA): TGTGCCAGCAGCTTCCCTACTCTGCGGGAGGGCACCGGGGAGCTGTTTTTT.

This clonotype has ten or more counts. Germline is not matched at one junction end, which may reflect a read error. The chain is built from TRBV7-7 and TRBJ2-5; a weak D match, TRBD2 (5 bases). Germline V CDR1 and CDR2: SSHAT, FNYEAQ (reference sequence). This CDR3 has 13 residues. The CDR3 nucleotides read TGTGCTAGCAGCTTACTAGAACAAGAGACCCAGTACTTC. Its translation is CASSLLEQETQYF. The full variable domain, completed using reference TRBV7-7 and TRBJ2-5, is GAGVSQSPRYKVTKRGQDVTLRCDPISSHATLYWYQQALGQGPEFLTYFNYEAQPDKSGLPSDRFSAERPEGSISTLTIQRTEQRDSAMYRCASSLLEQETQYFGPGTRLLVL.

A few counts support this clonotype. This chain links TRBV12-5 with TRBJ2-5; D remains unclear. The germline V gene has CDR1 LGHNT and CDR2 FRNRAP. This CDR3 has 13 amino acids. Trimming removed 1 base from V and 5 bases from J, with 8 bases in between. CDR3 protein: CASGLDLRETQYF. Written as DNA, the CDR3 is TGTGCTAGTGGTTTGGACCTTCGGGAGACCCAGTACTTC.

A few counts support this clonotype. V and J are TRBV12-3 or TRBV12-4 and TRBJ1-4; 11 nucleotides line up with TRBD1. The CDR3 covers 16 residues. V dropped 0 bases and J dropped 8; count of bases not matched to a gene: 5. The CDR3 DNA follows: TGTGCCAGCAGTTTAGCGGTGGGACAGGGGGGAGAAAAACTGTTTTTT. Translating it yields CASSLAVGQGGEKLFF.

The rearrangement joins TRBV7-9 to TRBJ1-1, with 7 bases aligning to TRBD1. This CDR3 comprises 16 residues. The germline CDR1 and CDR2 sequences are SEHNR and FQNEAQ (reference sequence). Trimming cost V 5 bases and J 0 bases; bases outside gene matches: 9. Written as DNA, the CDR3 is TGTGCCAGCAGCCACCGGGACAGACCTTTGAACACTGAAGCTTTCTTT. Protein: CASSHRDRPLNTEAFF.

The J gene is TRBJ2-2, the V gene TRBV7-9; D is possibly TRBD1 (7 bases). From germline, CDR1 is SEHNR and CDR2 FQNEAQ (reference sequence). Deletions cut 6 bases from V and 4 bases from J, with 24 bases between. This CDR3 region has 18 residues. CDR3 sequence reads: CASRHMRGTEYGTGELFF. Written as DNA, the CDR3 is TGTGCCAGCAGGCACATGCGCGGGACAGAGTATGGCACCGGGGAGCTGTTTTTT.

This sequence joins TRBV10-3 and TRBJ2-7; 16 nucleotides match TRBD2. The J segment lost 6 bases and the V segment lost 10 bases, leaving 15 bases of the junction unmatched. The CDR3 length is 17 residues. Germline CDR1 ENHRY, CDR2 SYGVKD. This CDR3 reads CASNAGTSGRALGEQYF. The CDR3 bases are TGTGCCAGCAACGCCGGGACTAGCGGGAGGGCCTTGGGCGAGCAGTACTTC.

This clonotype occurred a few times. The rearrangement uses TRBV7-2 and TRBJ1-6, with D maybe TRBD1 (6 bases). Germline V gene lookup returns CDR1 SGHTA and CDR2 FQGNSA. The CDR3 has 15 residues. V gave up 3 bases and J gave up 9 bases, with 15 bases separating them. Here the CDR3 DNA reads TGTGCCAGCAGCTTGGGTCGGGGGGGCGGTTCACCCCTCCACTTT. Encoded protein: CASSLGRGGGSPLHF.

The chain employs TRBV12-3 or TRBV12-4 and TRBJ1-4; a possible D gene is TRBD1 (5 bases). CDR3 length: 15 residues. V shed 6 bases and J shed 7 bases, with 18 bases lying between them. The CDR3 reads CASSHGAGNGEKLFF. For the CDR3, the DNA is TGTGCCAGCAGCCATGGGGCAGGGAATGGTGAAAAACTGTTTTTT.

In its sample, this clonotype was seen many times. The chain recombines TRBV29-1 with TRBJ1-4, with D unclear. V gave up 2 bases and J gave up 4 bases, with 8 bases separating them. This CDR3 contains 13 residues. Germline V gene lookup returns CDR1 SQVTM and CDR2 ANQGSEA. DNA for the CDR3: TGCAGCGTTGAAAGGTTTCATAATGAAAAACTGTTTTTT. Translated: CSVERFHNEKLFF.

This clonotype was picked up many times. CDR3 nucleotides: TGCAGCGTTGAAGACGATAGAACCGGGACTAGGGTTTACGAGCAGTACTTC. Encoded protein: CSVEDDRTGTRVYEQYF. The chain carries TRBV29-1 and TRBJ2-7; 8 bases are a match to TRBD2. Germline-derived CDR1 and CDR2 are SQVTM and ANQGSEA. Germline trimming cut 0 bases from V and 4 bases from J; bases unmatched to any gene: 14. The CDR3 has 17 amino acids.

About this clonotype: A much larger clone differs by one base, so this may be a read error. V gene TRBV7-2 combines with J gene TRBJ2-7; D is perhaps TRBD1 (5 bases). V lost 8 bases and J lost 3, with 14 bases in between. The germline CDR1 and CDR2 sequences are SGHTA and FQGNSA. CDR3 length equals 13 residues. The CDR3 is CASQGPVVYEQYF. CDR3 nucleotides: TGTGCCAGCCAGGGTCCGGTGGTCTACGAGCAGTACTTC. The whole variable domain, filled in from reference TRBV7-2 and TRBJ2-7, reads GAGVSQSPSNKVTEKGKDVELRCDPISGHTALYWYRQSLGQGLEFLIYFQGNSAPDKSGLPSDRFSAERTGGSVSTLTIQRTQQEDSAVYLCASQGPVVYEQYFGPGTRLTVT.

The chain employs TRBV15 and TRBJ1-2, with a tentative D call TRBD1 (5 bases). The CDR3 sequence is 15 residues long. Germline loops: CDR1 LNHNV, CDR2 YYDKDF (reference sequence). Trimming removed 3 bases from V and 5 bases from J, with 16 bases in between. CDR3 DNA: TGTGCCACCAGCAGCGGCTCCGGGACGGGTTATGGCTACACCTTC. Translating gives CATSSGSGTGYGYTF.

This clonotype was detected only a few times. A read error may account for a junction end that differs from germline. V and J are TRBV10-3 and TRBJ2-2, with a tentative D call TRBD1 (5 bases). Germline values: CDR1 ENHRY, CDR2 SYGVKD. The CDR3 has 15 residues. This CDR3 reads CASSGEGASTGELFF. DNA for the CDR3: TGTGCCAGCAGTGGCGAAGGGGCGAGTACCGGGGAGCTGTTTTTT.

This clonotype came up a few times. CDR3 in amino acids: CASTGTGSGEQYF. The CDR3 region has the DNA TGTGCCAGCACGGGGACAGGGTCTGGCGAGCAGTACTTC. The V gene is TRBV28, the J gene TRBJ2-7, with TRBD1 matching over 9 bases. The V gene end was trimmed by 7 bases and the J gene end by 6 bases; junction bases not matched to a gene: 7. The germline V gene encodes CDR1 MDHEN and CDR2 SYDVKM. There are 13 residues in the CDR3.

On this clonotype itself: A read error is possible here, since a much larger clone lies one base away. The rearrangement joins TRBV10-3 to TRBJ1-1; 7 bases agree with TRBD1. The CDR3 extends over 14 amino acids. Germline V gene data show CDR1 as ENHRY and CDR2 as SYGVKD. CDR3 DNA sequence: TGTGCCAGCAGTTACGGCAGGGGGGCCTCTGAAGCTCTCTTT. This translates into CASSYGRGASEALF.

This clonotype was counted ten times or more. CDR3 loop: CASNLAGGRSYEQYF. The CDR3 coding sequence is TGTGCCAGCAATTTAGCGGGAGGCCGTTCCTACGAGCAGTACTTC. The chain joins TRBV6-2 or TRBV6-3 to TRBJ2-7; 10 nucleotides agree with TRBD2. The CDR3 consists of 15 residues. Germline loops: CDR1 MNHEY, CDR2 SVGEGT. Unmatched junction bases numbered 7, after V lost 7 bases and J lost 1 base.

The rearrangement uses TRBV7-9 and TRBJ2-5; a weak D match, TRBD1 (5 bases). This CDR3 has 15 amino acids. Trimming left V 0 bases short and J 2 bases short, with 10 bases between. Germline V gives CDR1 SEHNR, CDR2 FQNEAQ (reference sequence). The CDR3, as DNA: TGTGCCAGCAGCTTAGCGCAGGGCCTACAAGAGACCCAGTACTTC. It codes for CASSLAQGLQETQYF.